This T cell receptor beta chain derives from a study of cytomegalovirus exposure and HLA in healthy donors. Study as a whole: Roughly 180 million T cells yielded approximately 100 million unique TCR beta sequences, as an earlier analysis found. HLA-typed donors were the source of 90 million or so unique TCRs, which an early data release held. Study-wide results and caveats: Per published reports, the classifier diagnosed cytomegalovirus status with high specificity and sensitivity.

The study ran its PCR with 60 Vbeta and 13 Jbeta primers. TCRdb's copy holds only in-frame clones and misses some; the assay was immunoSEQ multiplex PCR. The table includes 99,000 or so clones, 65% to 80% detected once. On this clone itself: Its antigen remains unidentified.

The CDR3 has 15 residues. V was pared by 7 bases and J by 1 base, with 13 bases between. In germline, CDR1 is MDHEN, CDR2 SYDVKM. The origin of this receptor is a male donor in good health and CMV-seronegative. Material for sequencing was PBMCs. The chain joins TRBV28 to TRBJ2-2, with D possibly matching TRBD2 (6 bases). CDR3 amino acids: CASTPLGGNTGELFF. The CDR3, as DNA: TGTGCCAGCACCCCTCTGGGGGGGAACACCGGGGAGCTGTTTTTT.